The 18 T cell receptor beta chains given below trace back to one sample, sequenced in a study of Ad26.COV2.S vaccination and SARS-CoV-2 variants. TCRdb's copy holds only in-frame clones and misses some; the assay was immunoSEQ multiplex PCR. There are 350,000 to 450,000 clones in the sample; approximately 84% occur only once, and about 3.3% lies in the top ten. Noted treatment: some 19 received Ad26.COV2.S at low or high dose, single or two shots; roughly five received placebo; per-sample allocation not given. After the first vaccine or placebo injection, samples were drawn on day 63. Specimen: peripheral blood, collected in a trial of Ad26.COV2.S vaccine versus placebo. The receptors derive from a person aged 18 to 59 who received the Ad26.COV2.S COVID-19 vaccine or a placebo.

On this clone: Other DNA sequences in the same sample also yield this CDR3. The chain couples TRBV3-1 (or the pseudogene TRBV3-2) to TRBJ2-7, with D maybe TRBD1 (5 bases). This CDR3 has 13 residues. Germline values: CDR1 LGHDT, CDR2 YNNKEL (reference sequence). With 3 bases removed from V and 2 bases from J, the gap between germline ends came to 8 bases. The chain's CDR3 is CASSQAGPYEQYF. The CDR3 nucleotides read TGTGCCAGCAGCCAGGCAGGGCCCTACGAGCAGTACTTC.

The rearrangement uses TRBV3-1 (or the pseudogene TRBV3-2) and TRBJ1-3; 7 bases agree with TRBD1. V lost 3 bases and J lost 8; bases outside the gene matches: 16. This CDR3 is built from 17 residues. CDR1 is LGHDT and CDR2 is YNNKEL in the germline V gene (reference sequence). CDR3 protein: CASSHGKMDRNTHTIYF. The DNA for the CDR3 is TGTGCCAGCAGCCATGGAAAAATGGACAGGAATACGCACACCATATATTTT.

This chain joins TRBV28 and TRBJ1-5; weak D call: TRBD1 (6 bases). CDR3 length: 15 amino acids. Trimming shortened V by 6 bases and J by 6 bases, and 18 bases separated the two germline ends. Germline V gives CDR1 MDHEN, CDR2 SYDVKM. CDR3 coding DNA: TGTGCCAGCAGCAAGCCTACAGGGATGTTTCAGCCCCAGCATTTT. Amino acids: CASSKPTGMFQPQHF.

This chain uses TRBV4-3 with TRBJ2-1, with D possibly matching TRBD1 (5 bases). Per the germline V gene, CDR1 is LGHNA and CDR2 is YSLEER. The ends were cut back, 4 bases at V and 0 bases at J, with 10 bases in the middle. The CDR3 is 15 amino acids. CDR3 in amino acids: CASSPTVISYNEQFF. The DNA for the CDR3 is TGCGCCAGCAGCCCGACAGTGATCTCCTACAATGAGCAGTTCTTC.

The V call is TRBV7-6, the J call TRBJ2-1; D call uncertain. CDR1 is SGHVS, CDR2 FNYEAQ, per germline. The ends were cut back, 6 bases at V and 10 bases at J, with 10 bases in the middle. This CDR3 spans 11 amino acids. CDR3 bases: TGTGCCAGCAGAGCTACTAACGAGCAGTTCTTC. It specifies CASRATNEQFF.

The gene calls are TRBV12-5 and TRBJ1-1, with D unclear. This CDR3 comprises 12 residues. Trimming removed 11 bases at V and 8 bases at J, with 18 bases between. Germline assignment: CDR1 LGHNT and CDR2 FRNRAP. The CDR3 DNA reads as TGTGCTCCGGGGAAGGAGGTATCCGAAGCTTTCTTT. Its protein product is CAPGKEVSEAFF.

V gene TRBV7-2 combines with J gene TRBJ2-3; 13 bases are shared with TRBD2. The CDR3 contains 14 residues. From germline, CDR1 is SGHTA and CDR2 FQGNSA. Trimming took 4 bases from V and 10 from J; bases not matched to a gene: 5. The CDR3 sequence: CASSSGLAGVSQYF. CDR3 DNA sequence: TGTGCCAGCAGCTCTGGACTAGCGGGGGTATCGCAGTATTTT.

This chain joins TRBV2 and TRBJ2-7; TRBD1 might be the D (6 bases). The germline V gene encodes CDR1 SNHLY and CDR2 FYNNEI. Trimming left V 2 bases short and J 6 bases short, with 14 bases between. There are 14 residues in the CDR3. The CDR3 protein is CASSEWLPGAEQYF. CDR3 in DNA: TGTGCCAGCAGTGAATGGCTCCCAGGGGCCGAGCAGTACTTC. The full variable domain, with the rest looked up from reference TRBV2 and TRBJ2-7, is EPEVTQTPSHQVTQMGQEVILRCVPISNHLYFYWYRQILGQKVEFLVSFYNNEISEKSEIFDDQFSVERPDGSNFTLKIRSTKLEDSAMYFCASSEWLPGAEQYFGPGTRLTVT.

The rearrangement links TRBV5-1 to TRBJ2-5, with TRBD1 matching 8 bases. There are 14 residues in the CDR3. With V trimmed by 2 bases and J by 1 base, 1 base remained unmatched. Germline V gene lookup returns CDR1 SGHRS and CDR2 YFSETQ. CDR3 amino acids: CASSFGQGQETQYF. The DNA for the CDR3 is TGCGCCAGCAGCTTTGGACAGGGCCAAGAGACCCAGTACTTC.

The table lists this clone with a count of one. The V call is TRBV28, the J call TRBJ1-5; D may be TRBD1 (5 bases). CDR3 length equals 16 residues. The V gene's germline CDR1 is MDHEN and CDR2 SYDVKM. V dropped 5 bases and J dropped 0 bases, with 14 bases sitting between them. The CDR3 bases are TGTGCCAGCAGTCTTGGGACCCAAGCTAGCAATCAGCCCCAGCATTTT. This codes for CASSLGTQASNQPQHF.

CDR3 protein: CASSVTGTASTDTQYF. The CDR3 DNA sequence: TGTGCCAGCAGCGTGACAGGTACCGCTAGCACAGATACGCAGTATTTT. The chain has TRBV9 and TRBJ2-3, with TRBD1 as a possible D gene (6 bases). Germline-derived CDR1 and CDR2 are SGDLS and YYNGEE. V gave up 2 bases and J gave up 0 bases, with 13 bases separating them. CDR3 size: 16 residues.

This clone occurred a few times. V is TRBV19 and J is TRBJ1-2; 9 nucleotides match TRBD1. CDR1 is LNHDA and CDR2 is SQIVND in the germline V gene (reference sequence). V lost 10 bases and J lost 12; bases outside the gene matches: 15. This CDR3 spans 13 amino acids. The CDR3 region is CATRQGGPGRHTF. The CDR3 coding sequence is TGTGCCACGCGACAGGGGGGGCCCGGGCGTCACACCTTC.

The rearrangement uses TRBV3-1 (or the pseudogene TRBV3-2) and TRBJ1-4, with no clear D. Germline CDR1 and CDR2: LGHDT and YNNKEL (reference sequence). The V gene lost 1 base and the J gene lost 11 bases, with 11 bases spanning the gap. The CDR3 extends over 13 amino acids. The CDR3 protein is CASSQGPLMKLFF. The CDR3 bases are TGTGCCAGCAGCCAAGGGCCGCTCATGAAACTGTTTTTT.

This clone appeared a single time. The genes are TRBV5-1 and TRBJ2-6; no clear D. This CDR3 has 13 amino acids. Trimming shortened V by 4 bases and J by 1 base, and 3 bases separated the two germline ends. Germline lookup yields CDR1 SGHRS and CDR2 YFSETQ. The CDR3 DNA reads TGCGCCAGCAGCGAATCTGGGGCCAACGTCCTGACTTTC. It codes for CASSESGANVLTF.

This clone appeared a single time. J is TRBJ1-2 and V is TRBV12-2; the table's D call, TRBD1, was not checked against the DNA. TRBV12-2 constitutes a pseudogene. This CDR3 has 17 amino acids. In DNA, the CDR3 is TGTGCAAGTCGCTTAGCGCTCGGGTCAGGGTGGGACTATGGCTACACCTTC. Protein product: CASRLALGSGWDYGYTF.

This chain connects TRBV24-1 to TRBJ2-7, with D possibly TRBD1 on 6 matching bases. V was trimmed by 2 bases and J by 3 bases, leaving 7 bases between them. The CDR3 sequence is 13 residues long. Germline CDR1 KGHDR, CDR2 SFDVKD. CDR3: CATSDWDNYEQYF. The CDR3 nucleotides are TGTGCCACCAGTGATTGGGACAACTACGAGCAGTACTTC.

V is TRBV4-1 and J is TRBJ2-1, with 14 bases identical to TRBD2. V lost 9 bases, J lost 8 bases, and 18 bases stayed unmatched. The CDR3 length is 18 residues. Germline lookup yields CDR1 MGHRA and CDR2 YSYEKL. CDR3 DNA sequence: TGCGCCAGTTCCGGGACTAGCGGGAGTTTTGGGCTTTCGGATGAGCAGTTCTTC. Protein: CASSGTSGSFGLSDEQFF.

The CDR3 bases are TGTGCCAGCAGCTTAGATCCCAATGAGCAGTTCTTC. As protein: CASSLDPNEQFF. The rearrangement links TRBV7-9 to TRBJ2-1, with D uncertain. Per the germline V gene, CDR1 is SEHNR and CDR2 is FQNEAQ (reference sequence). Trimming stripped 1 base from V and 6 bases from J, with 4 bases between. The CDR3 totals 12 residues.